The sequence of this T cell receptor (beta chain) was determined in a study of Graves' ophthalmopathy and Graves' hyperthyroidism. Germline loops: CDR1 KGHSH, CDR2 LQKENI. This CDR3 has 15 amino acids. As to this clonotype: One end of the junction fails to match germline, which may point to a read error.

Amplifying from RNA transcripts, the study obtained TCR beta CDR3 regions. After a first-round RT-PCR with HTBI primers, a second-round multiplex PCR was run. TCRdb independently ran MiXCR on the multiplex PCR reads; one entry per CDR3 protein. The data show about 480,000 distinct CDR3 sequences, 13% to 15% seen once. The chain couples TRBV18 to TRBJ2-7; no clear D. Sequencing input: blood. This TCR came from a woman aged 30 to 39 with Graves' ophthalmopathy. This chain's CDR3 is CASSDEALSSYDQYF. CDR3 in DNA: TGTGCCAGCTCTGACGAGGCGCTTAGCTCCTACGATCAGTACTTC.